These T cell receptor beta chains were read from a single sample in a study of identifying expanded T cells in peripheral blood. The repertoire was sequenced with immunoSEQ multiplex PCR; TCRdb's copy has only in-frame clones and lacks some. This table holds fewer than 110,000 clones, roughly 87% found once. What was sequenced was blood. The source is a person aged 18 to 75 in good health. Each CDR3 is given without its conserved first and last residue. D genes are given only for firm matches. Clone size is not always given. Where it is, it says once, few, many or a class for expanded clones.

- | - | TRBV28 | ASSFSARPRGYT
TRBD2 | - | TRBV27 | ASRPSGGARNEQF
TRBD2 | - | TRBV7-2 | ASSLAAGGKYNEQF
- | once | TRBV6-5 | ASSYGPSYEQY
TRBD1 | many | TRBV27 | ASSRDSVGTEAF
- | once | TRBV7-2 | ASSLRGRVLHYEQY
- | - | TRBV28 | ASSGQVPSYGYT
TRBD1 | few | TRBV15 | ATSRDGDRGTSEQY
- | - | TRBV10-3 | AISESTLSNQPQH
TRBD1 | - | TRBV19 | ASSGQGVALYGYT
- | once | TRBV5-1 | ASSLLAITDTQY
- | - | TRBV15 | ATTLRLGHEQF
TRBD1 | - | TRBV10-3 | AITLRQGRYNEQF
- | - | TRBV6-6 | ATHRAGDTQY
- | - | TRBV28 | ASSPQPTAPGPQH
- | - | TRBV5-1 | ASSLERANEKLF
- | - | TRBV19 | ASRIQDQGTEAF
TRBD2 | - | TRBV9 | ASSAQGAGGIPYEQY
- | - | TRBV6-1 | ASSQEGGTEAF
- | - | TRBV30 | AWSNTPLEAGRYGYT
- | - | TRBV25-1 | ASSDPRRANEKLF
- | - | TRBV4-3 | ASSQGYGGGIYT
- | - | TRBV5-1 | ASSLGRKDTQY
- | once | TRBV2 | ASRGRAYEQY
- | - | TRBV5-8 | ASSQRVGGAGGYT
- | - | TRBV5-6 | ASGRGGSYNEQF
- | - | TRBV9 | AGPGPTGIGYGYT